The 22 T cell receptor beta chains in this list originate from one sample, sequenced in a study of T cell repertoires in cytomegalovirus infection. Each CDR3 protein is one row after TCRdb ran MiXCR on the reads. Of 570,000 or so distinct CDR3 sequences listed, 40% were seen once; the top ten hold around 48%. No antigens are known for them. Specimen: cultured PBMCs, collected from culture after CMV antigen stimulation. The source is a human donor in good health (CMV status not recorded). Some clones in this sample may be carry-over from other donors' samples.

In its sample, this clonotype was seen many times. This chain connects TRBV7-8 to TRBJ2-7; 8 bases line up with TRBD1. This CDR3 is 16 amino acids long. With V trimmed by 2 bases and J by 4 bases, 10 bases remained unmatched. Germline V gives CDR1 SGHVS, CDR2 FQNEAQ. The CDR3 protein is CASSLLAGGASYEQYF. The CDR3 coding sequence is TGTGCCAGCAGCTTATTGGCAGGGGGCGCCTCGTACGAGCAGTACTTC.

This clonotype has only a few counts. The chain is built from TRBV7-2 and TRBJ1-1; TRBD1 matches 7 bases. This CDR3 is built from 12 residues. The germline gives CDR1 SGHTA, CDR2 FQGNSA. The V gene end was trimmed by 3 bases and the J gene end by 11 bases; junction bases not matched to a gene: 6. The CDR3 loop is CASSLTGYTAFF. CDR3 bases: TGTGCCAGCAGCTTGACAGGGTATACTGCTTTCTTT.

The gene calls are TRBV19 and TRBJ2-1, with D possibly being TRBD1 (5 bases). The germline V gene encodes CDR1 LNHDA and CDR2 SQIVND (reference sequence). V dropped 0 bases and J dropped 0 bases, with 9 bases sitting between them. The CDR3 runs to 16 residues. CDR3 sequence (DNA): TGTGCCAGTAGTATAGATCCCACAGGCTCCTACAATGAGCAGTTCTTC. Residues: CASSIDPTGSYNEQFF.

The table lists this clonotype with a few counts. V is TRBV12-3 or TRBV12-4 and J is TRBJ2-3, with a weak D call TRBD2 (7 bases). Trimming removed 3 bases at V and 7 bases at J, with 23 bases between. This CDR3 contains 17 residues. CDR3 coding DNA: TGTGCCAGCAGTTTTTGGCGGGGGCCCAGACCGTTATATACGCAGTATTTT. Amino acid sequence: CASSFWRGPRPLYTQYF.

The chain joins TRBV29-1 to TRBJ2-1; 9 bases map to TRBD2. From germline, CDR1 is SQVTM and CDR2 ANQGSEA. This CDR3 is built from 16 residues. V shed 3 bases and J 8 bases; nucleotides not matched to a gene: 14. CDR3 region: CSVEPRGSGRRDEQFF. CDR3 in DNA: TGCAGCGTTGAGCCCCGAGGGAGCGGGAGGAGGGATGAGCAGTTCTTC.

The chain couples TRBV28 to TRBJ2-7; D remains unclear. The V end was cut by 2 bases, the J end by 3 bases, with 5 bases between. This CDR3 comprises 12 residues. Germline-derived CDR1 and CDR2 are MDHEN and SYDVKM. The CDR3 is CASSLQDYEQYF. The DNA for the CDR3 is TGTGCCAGCAGTTTACAGGACTACGAGCAGTACTTC.

This clonotype was seen only a few times. The chain links TRBV28 to TRBJ1-5, with D uncertain. CDR3 length: 13 amino acids. Trimming removed 7 bases at V and 7 bases at J, with 14 bases between. Germline CDR1 is MDHEN and CDR2 is SYDVKM. The CDR3 bases are TGTGCCAGCACCAACCCGTTCCGGCAGCCCCAGCATTTT. The encoded protein is CASTNPFRQPQHF.

As DNA, the CDR3 is TGCAGTGCTAGAGTGCACGGGACAGGGAGCCACGAGCAGTACTTC. Its translation is CSARVHGTGSHEQYF. The chain couples TRBV20-1 to TRBJ2-7; TRBD1 agrees at 9 bases. Per germline, CDR1 DFQATT and CDR2 SNEGSKA (reference sequence). V lost 1 base to trimming and J lost 5 bases; unmatched junction nucleotides: 9. This CDR3 is built from 15 residues.

The chain joins TRBV11-2 to TRBJ2-1; 7 bases map to TRBD2. The germline gives CDR1 SGHAT, CDR2 FQNNGV. The CDR3 contains 15 residues. J gave up 7 bases and V 4 bases, and 10 bases lay outside the gene matches. The DNA for the CDR3 is TGTGCCAGCAGCTACAGCCCGGGACTATCGAATGAGCAGTTCTTC. Translated, it gives CASSYSPGLSNEQFF.

The chain has TRBV6-1 and TRBJ1-4; 8 nucleotides line up with TRBD1. The V segment lost 5 bases and the J segment 7 bases; nucleotides outside the gene matches: 6. The CDR3 length is 14 residues. Germline lookup yields CDR1 MNHNS and CDR2 SASEGT. The CDR3 DNA sequence: TGTGCCAGCAGTTATCAAGGACAGGGTGAAAAACTGTTTTTT. The encoded protein is CASSYQGQGEKLFF.

The rearrangement links TRBV5-4 to TRBJ1-1, with D unclear. V lost 0 bases and J lost 0, with 12 bases in between. CDR1 and CDR2 from the germline V gene are SGHNT and YYREEE (reference sequence). CDR3 length: 16 amino acids. CDR3 DNA sequence: TGTGCCAGCAGCTTGGGGACCGTTAGAATGAACACTGAAGCTTTCTTT. This codes for CASSLGTVRMNTEAFF.

This clonotype was picked up a small number of times. The V and J genes are TRBV7-2 and TRBJ1-6; tentative D call: TRBD1 (5 bases). The V gene's germline CDR1 is SGHTA and CDR2 FQGNSA. The V end lost 1 base, the J end lost 14 bases, and 12 bases lay between the germline ends. The CDR3 is 13 amino acids. CDR3 residues: CASSLGEGFTLHF. In DNA form, the CDR3 reads TGTGCCAGCAGCTTAGGAGAGGGGTTCACCCTCCACTTT. The variable domain in full, with the rest retrieved from reference TRBV7-2 and TRBJ1-6, is GAGVSQSPSNKVTEKGKDVELRCDPISGHTALYWYRQSLGQGLEFLIYFQGNSAPDKSGLPSDRFSAERTGGSVSTLTIQRTQQEDSAVYLCASSLGEGFTLHFGNGTRLTVT.

The V call is TRBV6-6, the J call TRBJ1-3; D may be TRBD1 (5 bases). The CDR3 has 15 amino acids. Germline loops: CDR1 MNHNY, CDR2 SVGAGI (reference sequence). V gave up 3 bases and J gave up 0 bases, with 9 bases separating them. The CDR3: CASSYRGDSGNTIYF. DNA of the CDR3: TGTGCCAGCAGTTATCGGGGGGACTCTGGAAACACCATATATTTT.

The chain uses TRBV2 and TRBJ1-1, with 7 bases matching TRBD1. The germline CDR1 and CDR2 sequences are SNHLY and FYNNEI. The CDR3 is made up of 15 amino acids. With V trimmed by 0 bases and J by 1 base, 2 bases remained unmatched. The CDR3 is CASSEAEGANTEAFF. CDR3 DNA: TGTGCCAGCAGTGAAGCGGAGGGGGCGAACACTGAAGCTTTCTTT. Supplemented by reference TRBV2 and TRBJ1-1, the full variable domain reads EPEVTQTPSHQVTQMGQEVILRCVPISNHLYFYWYRQILGQKVEFLVSFYNNEISEKSEIFDDQFSVERPDGSNFTLKIRSTKLEDSAMYFCASSEAEGANTEAFFGQGTRLTVV.

V gene TRBV6-1 combines with J gene TRBJ2-7, with D possibly being TRBD2 (6 bases). The V end lost 3 bases, the J end lost 2 bases, and 11 bases lay between the germline ends. Germline lookup yields CDR1 MNHNS and CDR2 SASEGT. The CDR3 has 14 amino acids. The CDR3 DNA reads TGTGCCAGCAGTGAGGAGGGGCCCCCCTACGAGCAGTACTTC. Encoded protein: CASSEEGPPYEQYF.

This clonotype occurred a few times. The gene calls are TRBV7-2 and TRBJ1-3; D is ambiguous. This CDR3 spans 15 amino acids. Per germline, CDR1 SGHTA and CDR2 FQGNSA. V was cut by 7 bases and J by 1 base, with 14 bases left in between. CDR3: CASIRAPGSGNTIYF. Written as DNA, the CDR3 is TGTGCCAGCATCCGGGCGCCGGGGTCTGGAAACACCATATATTTT.

This clonotype was seen only a few times. This chain joins TRBV11-2 and TRBJ1-3, with D unclear. The length of the CDR3 is 14 residues. V was cut by 6 bases and J by 0 bases, with 9 bases left in between. Germline CDR1 reads SGHAT; CDR2 reads FQNNGV. The CDR3 DNA sequence: TGTGCCAGCAGTATTAGTGTCTCTGGAAACACCATATATTTT. This sequence encodes CASSISVSGNTIYF. The full variable domain, its missing parts supplied by reference TRBV11-2 and TRBJ1-3, is EAGVAQSPRYKIIEKRQSVAFWCNPISGHATLYWYQQILGQGPKLLIQFQNNGVVDDSQLPKDRFSAERLKGVDSTLKIQPAKLEDSAVYLCASSISVSGNTIYFGEGSWLTVV.

The J gene is TRBJ1-4, the V gene TRBV12-3 or TRBV12-4; no reliable D call. The CDR3 is 13 amino acids. V lost 6 bases and J lost 7, with 12 bases in between. The CDR3 is CASRLGRGEKLFF. The CDR3 DNA reads as TGTGCCAGCAGGCTGGGCCGAGGTGAAAAACTGTTTTTT.

This clonotype has a handful of counts. This sequence joins TRBV4-3 and TRBJ2-7, with 7 bases lining up with TRBD2. This CDR3 region has 15 residues. Germline values: CDR1 LGHNA, CDR2 YSLEER. With V trimmed by 1 base and J by 1 base, 4 bases remained unmatched. The CDR3 spells CASSQGWEGSYEQYF. The CDR3 nucleotides are TGCGCCAGCAGCCAAGGGTGGGAGGGGTCCTACGAGCAGTACTTC.

The gene calls are TRBV4-1 and TRBJ1-1; possibly TRBD1 for D (6 bases). V dropped 3 bases and J dropped 0 bases, with 11 bases sitting between them. This CDR3 has 15 residues. Germline V gene lookup returns CDR1 MGHRA and CDR2 YSYEKL. CDR3 region: CASSQRGGMNTEAFF. The CDR3 DNA follows: TGCGCCAGCAGCCAGAGGGGGGGCATGAACACTGAAGCTTTCTTT.

The V and J genes are TRBV19 and TRBJ2-7; perhaps TRBD1 as D (5 bases). The CDR3 is 15 amino acids. Trimming shortened V by 0 bases and J by 7 bases, and 16 bases separated the two germline ends. CDR1 LNHDA and CDR2 SQIVND come from the germline V gene (reference sequence). The CDR3 region has the DNA TGTGCCAGTAGTATAGATAGGGGCAGCAGACGGGAGCAGTACTTC. Its translation: CASSIDRGSRREQYF.

This clonotype turned up a few times. The chain recombines TRBV7-2 with TRBJ2-1; D call uncertain. This CDR3 has 16 amino acids. Between the trimmed V and J ends, which lost 1 base and 2 bases, there was a span of 12 bases. Germline CDR1 and CDR2: SGHTA and FQGNSA. The CDR3 here is CASSLVFRLTYNEQFF. In nucleotides, the CDR3 is TGTGCCAGCAGCTTAGTCTTTCGGCTCACCTACAATGAGCAGTTCTTC.